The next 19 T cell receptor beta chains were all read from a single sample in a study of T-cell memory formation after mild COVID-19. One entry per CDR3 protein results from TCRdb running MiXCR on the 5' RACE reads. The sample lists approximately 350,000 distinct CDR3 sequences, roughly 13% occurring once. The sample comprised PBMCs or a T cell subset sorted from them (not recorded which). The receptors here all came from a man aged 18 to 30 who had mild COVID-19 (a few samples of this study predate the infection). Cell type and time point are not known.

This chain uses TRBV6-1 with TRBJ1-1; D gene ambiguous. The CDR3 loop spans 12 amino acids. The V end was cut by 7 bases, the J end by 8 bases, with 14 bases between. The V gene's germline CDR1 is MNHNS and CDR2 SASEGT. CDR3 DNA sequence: TGTGCCAGCACTTCTGAGGGCGGCGAAGCTTTCTTT. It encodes CASTSEGGEAFF.

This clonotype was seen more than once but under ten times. The CDR3 bases are TGCGCCAGCAGCTTGTACAGCCCCTTGCAAGAGACCCAGTACTTC. It specifies CASSLYSPLQETQYF. The chain recombines TRBV5-1 with TRBJ2-5; D gene unclear. Germline V CDR1 and CDR2: SGHRS, YFSETQ. The length of the CDR3 is 15 residues. The germline V and J ends were trimmed by 1 base and 2 bases, with 12 bases remaining between them.

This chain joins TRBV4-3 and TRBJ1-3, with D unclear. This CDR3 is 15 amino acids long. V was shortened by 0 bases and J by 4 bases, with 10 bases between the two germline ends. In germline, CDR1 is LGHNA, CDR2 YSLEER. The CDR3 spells CASSQDGHGGNTIYF. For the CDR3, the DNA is TGCGCCAGCAGCCAAGACGGCCACGGGGGAAACACCATATATTTT.

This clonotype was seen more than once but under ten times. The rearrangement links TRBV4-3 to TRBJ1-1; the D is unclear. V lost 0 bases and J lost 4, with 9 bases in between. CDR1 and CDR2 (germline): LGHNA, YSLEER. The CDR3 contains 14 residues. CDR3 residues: CASSQDIEGTEAFF. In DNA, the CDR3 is TGCGCCAGCAGCCAAGATATTGAGGGCACTGAAGCTTTCTTT.

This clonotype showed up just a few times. CDR3 sequence: CATDRATNTEAFF. The DNA for the CDR3 is TGTGCCACCGACAGGGCCACGAACACTGAAGCTTTCTTT. V and J are TRBV12-3 or TRBV12-4 and TRBJ1-1; 7 bases line up with TRBD1. There are 13 residues in the CDR3. Unmatched junction bases numbered 6, after V lost 10 bases and J lost 1 base.

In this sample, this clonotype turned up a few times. This CDR3 reads CASSSGQGYNEQFF. CDR3 nucleotides: TGTGCCAGCAGCTCGGGACAGGGGTACAATGAGCAGTTCTTC. The chain couples TRBV2 to TRBJ2-1; 10 bases line up with TRBD1. CDR3 length equals 14 residues. CDR1 SNHLY and CDR2 FYNNEI come from the germline V gene. J gave up 4 bases and V 6 bases, and 3 bases lay outside the gene matches.

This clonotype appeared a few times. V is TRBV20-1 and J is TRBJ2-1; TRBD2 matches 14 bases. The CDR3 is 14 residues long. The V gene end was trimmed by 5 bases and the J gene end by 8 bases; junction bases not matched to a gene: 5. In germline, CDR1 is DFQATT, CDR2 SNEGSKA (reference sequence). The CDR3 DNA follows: TGCAGTGCTCTACGACTAGCGGGGGGGCATGAGCAGTTCTTC. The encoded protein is CSALRLAGGHEQFF.

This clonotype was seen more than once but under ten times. CDR3 bases: TGTGCCAGCAGGCCTGGCCTATCGGGTTCACCCCTCCACTTT. Its protein is CASRPGLSGSPLHF. This sequence joins TRBV12-3 or TRBV12-4 and TRBJ1-6, with D unresolved. The CDR3 is made up of 14 amino acids. Trimming cost V 6 bases and J 9 bases, with 15 bases left between them.

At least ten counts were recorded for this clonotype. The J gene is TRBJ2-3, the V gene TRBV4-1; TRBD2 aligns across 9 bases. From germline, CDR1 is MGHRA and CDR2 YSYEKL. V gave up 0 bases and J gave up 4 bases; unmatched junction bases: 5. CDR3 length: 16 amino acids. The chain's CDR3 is CASSQDRLAVADTQYF. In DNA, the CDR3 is TGCGCCAGCAGCCAAGATCGACTAGCGGTCGCAGATACGCAGTATTTT.

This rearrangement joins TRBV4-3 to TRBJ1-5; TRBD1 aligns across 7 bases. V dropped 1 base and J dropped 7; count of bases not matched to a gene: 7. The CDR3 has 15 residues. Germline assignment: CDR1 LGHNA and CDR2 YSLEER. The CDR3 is CASSQGQGQGQPQHF. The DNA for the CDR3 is TGCGCCAGCAGCCAAGGACAGGGCCAGGGGCAGCCCCAGCATTTT.

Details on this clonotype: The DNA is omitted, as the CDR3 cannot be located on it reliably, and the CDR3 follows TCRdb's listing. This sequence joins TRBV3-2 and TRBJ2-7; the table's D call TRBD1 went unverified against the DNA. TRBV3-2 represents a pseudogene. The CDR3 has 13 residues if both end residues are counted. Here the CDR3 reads CASSWGQGNEQYF.

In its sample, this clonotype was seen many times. CDR3 loop: CASSVATLPNEQFF. DNA for the CDR3: TGTGCCAGCAGCGTAGCTACGCTTCCGAATGAGCAGTTCTTC. This chain uses TRBV9 with TRBJ2-1; D is undetermined. V was pared by 0 bases and J by 7 bases, with 11 bases between. The CDR3 length is 14 residues. In germline, CDR1 is SGDLS, CDR2 YYNGEE.

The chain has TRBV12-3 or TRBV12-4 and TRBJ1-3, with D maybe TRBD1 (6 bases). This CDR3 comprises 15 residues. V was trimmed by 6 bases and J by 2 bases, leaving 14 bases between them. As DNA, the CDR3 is TGTGCCAGCAGGGAACAGGGAAGTACTGGAAACACCATATATTTT. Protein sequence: CASREQGSTGNTIYF.

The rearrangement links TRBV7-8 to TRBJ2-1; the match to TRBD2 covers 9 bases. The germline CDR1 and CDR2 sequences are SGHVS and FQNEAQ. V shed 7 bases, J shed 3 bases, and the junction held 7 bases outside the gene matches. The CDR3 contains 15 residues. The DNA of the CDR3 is TGTGCCAGCACATCTCTAGCGGGAAACTACAATGAGCAGTTCTTC. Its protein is CASTSLAGNYNEQFF.

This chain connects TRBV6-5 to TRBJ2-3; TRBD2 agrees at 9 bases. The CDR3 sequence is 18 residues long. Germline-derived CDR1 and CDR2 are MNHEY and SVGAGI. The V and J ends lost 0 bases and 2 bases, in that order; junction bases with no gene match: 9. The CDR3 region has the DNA TGTGCCAGCAGTTACTCGGGAAGGAGCGGGGGGTACACAGATACGCAGTATTTT. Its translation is CASSYSGRSGGYTDTQYF.

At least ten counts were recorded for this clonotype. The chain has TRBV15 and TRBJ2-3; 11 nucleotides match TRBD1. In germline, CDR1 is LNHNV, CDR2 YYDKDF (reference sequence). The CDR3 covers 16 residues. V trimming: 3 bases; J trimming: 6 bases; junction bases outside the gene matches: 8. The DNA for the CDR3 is TGTGCCACCAGCAGGGCCGGACAGGGGGCCTTGGATACGCAGTATTTT. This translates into CATSRAGQGALDTQYF.

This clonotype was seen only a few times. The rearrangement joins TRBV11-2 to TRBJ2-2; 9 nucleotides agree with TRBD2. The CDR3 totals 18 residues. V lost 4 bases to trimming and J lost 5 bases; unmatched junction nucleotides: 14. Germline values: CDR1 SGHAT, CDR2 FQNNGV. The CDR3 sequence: CASSYALGGGARTGELFF. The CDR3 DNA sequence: TGTGCCAGCAGCTACGCCCTAGGCGGGGGGGCCCGAACCGGGGAGCTGTTTTTT.

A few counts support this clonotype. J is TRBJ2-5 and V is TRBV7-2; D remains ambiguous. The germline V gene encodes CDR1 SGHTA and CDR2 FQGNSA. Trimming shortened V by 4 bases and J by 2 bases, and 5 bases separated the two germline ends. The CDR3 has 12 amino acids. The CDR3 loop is CASSSQQETQYF. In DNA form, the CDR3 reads TGTGCCAGCAGCTCCCAACAAGAGACCCAGTACTTC.

Here the CDR3 DNA reads TGTGCCAGCAGCTACCGGGACAGGGGGGCAGATACGCAGTATTTT. Its translation is CASSYRDRGADTQYF. V is TRBV7-8 and J is TRBJ2-3; TRBD1 matches 11 bases. CDR3 size: 15 residues. CDR1 and CDR2 from the germline V gene are SGHVS and FQNEAQ. The V gene end was trimmed by 4 bases and the J gene end by 4 bases; junction bases not matched to a gene: 4. Filled out from reference TRBV7-8 and TRBJ2-3, the complete variable domain reads GAGVSQSPRYKVAKRGQDVALRCDPISGHVSLFWYQQALGQGPEFLTYFQNEAQLDKSGLPSDRFFAERPEGSVSTLKIQRTQQEDSAVYLCASSYRDRGADTQYFGPGTRLTVL.